Reported below is one T cell receptor (beta chain). Its antigen remains undetermined. Base-call qualities are not available, and no considerably larger clone is one nucleotide away. These data come from a study of blood T cell repertoires in COVID-19 (dated by TCRdb to the early 2020s). About the investigation overall: Samples covering the acute and convalescent phases of COVID-19 were provided by collaborators in the United States, Italy and Spain. The prospective study material was composed of cDNA or gDNA derived from T cells, B-cell-depleted T cells, or PBMCs. The dataset comprised deeply sampled blood TCRbeta repertoires from subjects exposed to, actively infected with, or recovered from COVID-19. The repertoires were released in a freely available public database meant as a resource for research on the immune response to SARS-CoV-2. The samples were drawn from two sources: the first 160 participants of the ongoing ImmuneRACE study, and 1,200 or so subjects contributed by 6 global collaborators. Sample metadata almost always included a de-identified subject ID, COVID-19 status, age in years and sex. Where available, HLA class I and class II types were obtained from metadata supplied by the sample provider rather than from assay-based typing.

Overall study results and their limits: Clinical and demographic metadata were provided uncurated, with the amount varying by source and participant.

TCRbeta CDR3 regions were amplified from genomic DNA using the immunoSEQ Assay, a bias-controlled multiplex PCR. In the original analysis: Nucleated cell counts per sample were estimated from amplification of reference gene primers within the assay. To quantify the absolute abundance of each unique TCRbeta CDR3 rearrangement, sequence reads were collapsed and filtered. For each sample, productive Simpson clonality was calculated by taking the square root of Simpson's diversity index across productive rearrangements. TCRdb mirrors the immuneACCESS table, restricted to in-frame sequences. Some clones are absent from its copies; in checked studies, under half trace to an unresolved V gene, and the reason for the others is unknown. D and trimming were read from the DNA, whereas the V and J calls and clone size are those reported in that table. The sample table lists about 200,000 clones, around 84% of them with a count of one. The ten largest clonotypes hold 5.9% of the sample.

Trimming removed 2 bases from V and 6 bases from J, leaving 17 bases between the germline ends. The CDR3 runs 16 residues from the cysteine to the phenylalanine. The retained sequence is limited to the CDR3, 48 bases, with the frame set at the first base. The germline V gene (reference sequence) yields SGHKS for CDR1 and YYEKEE for CDR2. Whole blood was collected in K2EDTA tubes by collaborating institutions according to the institutions' own protocols. Collaborator samples were shipped for TCRbeta analysis as frozen whole blood, isolated PBMCs, or DNA extracted from either sample type. Sequences were obtained from peripheral blood. The sequence was obtained from a man at least 80 years old with acute or convalescent COVID-19. This receptor chain uses TRBV5-5 and TRBJ1-4; matching of 5 bases hints at TRBD1 as the D gene. At the DNA level, the sequence is TGTGCCAGCAGCTTTTATTCCCAGGGAAAGGATGAAAAACTGTTTTTT. Translated, it reads CASSFYSQGKDEKLFF.